Sequencing of this TCR beta chain was carried out in a study of vaccination and CD4 T cells after COVID-19. Study results and caveats: Spike mono-reactivity was the property of 304 of 307 vaccine-specific clones in convalescent patients.

At the Johns Hopkins FTIC core, DNA taken from cultured CD4+ T cells was sequenced by way of the Oncomine TCR Beta short-read assay. From CD4+ T cells that had been cultured, genomic DNA was extracted. TCRdb reprocessed the PCR reads with MiXCR, giving one entry per CDR3 protein. The sample consists of fewer than 15,000 distinct CDR3 sequences, roughly 30% of them appearing once. The treatment: approximately 9-day PBMC culture with coronavirus spike peptide pools or control peptides (ViraFEST assay). March to December 2020 was the span of positive PCR dates, which predated US Alpha, Beta and Delta variants. Each well held more than 1.5 million PBMCs in IL-2 (around 10 IU/ml) medium with approximately 9.4 ug/ml peptide pools. In this sample, this clonotype turned up a few times. Its specificity is unknown. Germline V gene sequence: CDR1 LNHNV, CDR2 YYDKDF (reference sequence). V shed 0 bases and J shed 0 bases, with 12 bases lying between them. The CDR3 length is 17 residues.

This TCR was sampled from a human donor who had recovered from COVID-19. The sequencing input was CD4+ T cells from blood, cultured in vitro. This sequence joins TRBV15 and TRBJ2-4, with D perhaps TRBD2 (6 bases). CDR3 in amino acids: CATSRDYGGLAKNIQYF. CDR3 nucleotide sequence: TGTGCCACCAGCAGAGATTACGGGGGACTAGCCAAAAACATTCAGTACTTC.